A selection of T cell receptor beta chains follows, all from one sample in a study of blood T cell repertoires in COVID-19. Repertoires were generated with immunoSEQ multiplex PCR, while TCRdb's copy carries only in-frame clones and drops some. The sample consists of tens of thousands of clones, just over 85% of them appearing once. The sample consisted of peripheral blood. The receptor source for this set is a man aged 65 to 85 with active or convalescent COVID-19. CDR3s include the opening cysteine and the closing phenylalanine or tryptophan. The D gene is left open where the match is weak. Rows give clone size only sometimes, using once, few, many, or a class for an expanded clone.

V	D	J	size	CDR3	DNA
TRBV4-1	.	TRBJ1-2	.	CASSRGRSEGYGYTF	TGCGCCAGCAGCCGGGGGAGGTCGGAGGGCTATGGCTACACCTTC
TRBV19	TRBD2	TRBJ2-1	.	CASMRGGPGEQFF	TGTGCCAGTATGCGGGGAGGGCCGGGTGAGCAGTTCTTC
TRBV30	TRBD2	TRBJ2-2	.	CAWSGLAGNTGELFF	TGTGCCTGGAGTGGGCTAGCGGGGAACACCGGGGAGCTGTTTTTT
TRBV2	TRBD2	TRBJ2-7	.	CASRYREGHEQYF	TGTGCCAGCAGATACCGGGAGGGCCACGAGCAGTACTTC
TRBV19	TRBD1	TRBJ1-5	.	CASSKDRAFNQPQHF	TGTGCCAGTAGTAAGGACAGGGCCTTCAATCAGCCCCAGCATTTT
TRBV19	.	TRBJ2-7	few	CASSFKLDSTKTYEQYF	TGTGCCAGTAGCTTCAAACTAGACTCCACAAAGACCTACGAGCAGTACTTC
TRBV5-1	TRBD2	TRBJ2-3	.	CASSRGGTDTQYF	TGCGCCAGCAGTCGGGGGGGCACAGATACGCAGTATTTT
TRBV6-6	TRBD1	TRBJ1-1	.	CASNLGQLNTEAFF	TGTGCCAGCAACTTGGGACAGCTAAACACTGAAGCTTTCTTT
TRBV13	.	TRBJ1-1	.	CASSRNSGKLNTEAFF	TGTGCCAGCAGCCGTAATAGCGGAAAATTGAACACTGAAGCTTTCTTT
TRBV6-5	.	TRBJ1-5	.	CASNTQPQHF	TGTGCCAGCAACACCCAGCCCCAGCATTTT
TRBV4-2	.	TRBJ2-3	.	CASSQTPLAGSTDTQYF	TGTGCCAGCAGCCAAACCCCACTGGCGGGGAGCACAGATACGCAGTATTTT
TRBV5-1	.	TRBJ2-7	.	CASSLSVNGAEQYF	TGCGCCAGCAGCTTATCGGTTAACGGAGCCGAGCAGTACTTC
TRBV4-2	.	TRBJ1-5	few	CASSQGTDYSNQPQHF	TGTGCCAGCAGCCAAGGGACAGATTATAGCAATCAGCCCCAGCATTTT
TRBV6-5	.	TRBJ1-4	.	CAGATNEKLFF	TGTGCGGGCGCAACTAATGAAAAACTGTTTTTT
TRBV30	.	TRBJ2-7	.	CATLRGARLAGEQYF	TGTGCCACCTTACGGGGGGCGCGACTAGCTGGCGAGCAGTACTTC
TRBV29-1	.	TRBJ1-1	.	CSVGRAGAEAFF	TGCAGCGTCGGGAGGGCCGGCGCTGAAGCTTTCTTT
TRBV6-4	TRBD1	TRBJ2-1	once	CASRGTGGQNEQFF	TGTGCCAGCAGGGGGACAGGGGGGCAAAATGAGCAGTTCTTC
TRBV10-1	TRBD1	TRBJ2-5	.	CASSDKRDREWKTQYF	TGCGCCAGCAGTGACAAGCGGGACAGGGAATGGAAGACCCAGTACTTC
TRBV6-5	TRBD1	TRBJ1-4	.	CASKGQVVEKLFF	TGTGCCAGCAAAGGACAGGTTGTAGAAAAACTGTTTTTT
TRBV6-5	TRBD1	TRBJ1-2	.	CASKQGEAFYGYTF	TGTGCCAGCAAACAGGGGGAAGCTTTTTATGGCTACACCTTC
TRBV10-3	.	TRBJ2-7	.	CAISESNRQGYYEQYF	TGTGCCATCAGTGAGTCAAACCGGCAGGGATACTACGAGCAGTACTTC
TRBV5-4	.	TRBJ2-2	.	CASSLAGVSGTGELFF	TGTGCCAGCAGCTTGGCCGGGGTCTCGGGCACCGGGGAGCTGTTTTTT
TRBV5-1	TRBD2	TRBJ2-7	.	CASSFGTSGYEQYF	TGCGCCAGCAGCTTCGGGACTAGCGGCTACGAGCAGTACTTC
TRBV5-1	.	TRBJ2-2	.	CASSPNLSGTGELFF	TGCGCCAGCAGCCCAAATCTCAGCGGAACCGGGGAGCTGTTTTTT
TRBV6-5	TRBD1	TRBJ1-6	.	CASSRTGGAPLHF	TGTGCCAGCAGTAGGACAGGGGGGGCACCCCTCCACTTT
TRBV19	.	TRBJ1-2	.	CASSITGVGYGYTF	TGTGCCAGTAGTATTACCGGGGTTGGATATGGCTACACCTTC
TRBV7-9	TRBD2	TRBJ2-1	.	CASSGRGFSYNEQFF	TGTGCCAGCAGCGGGAGGGGATTTTCCTACAATGAGCAGTTCTTC
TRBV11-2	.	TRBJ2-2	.	CASSLSGLNTGELFF	TGTGCCAGCAGCTTATCGGGACTCAACACCGGGGAGCTGTTTTTT
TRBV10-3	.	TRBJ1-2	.	CAISESGSYGYTF	TGTGCCATCAGTGAGAGCGGGAGCTATGGCTACACCTTC
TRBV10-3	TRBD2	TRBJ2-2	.	CAISAIAGGNTGELFF	TGTGCCATCAGTGCGATAGCGGGAGGGAACACCGGGGAGCTGTTTTTT
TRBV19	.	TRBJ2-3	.	CASSIGATDTQYF	TGTGCCAGTAGTATAGGGGCGACAGATACGCAGTATTTT
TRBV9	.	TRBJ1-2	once	CASSVGDTGPYGYTF	TGTGCCAGCAGCGTTGGGGACACCGGCCCTTATGGCTACACCTTC